This T cell receptor beta chain was recovered during a study of OX40 agonist ivuxolimab in advanced cancers. Background on the study: The drug used for patients, ivuxolimab, was an agonistic anti-OX40 (CD134) antibody.

With regard to this clone: Its antigen is not known.

The study, taken as a whole, reports: Certain nonresponders likewise exhibited a low normalized T-cell clonal expansion.

The table came from immunoSEQ multiplex PCR; TCRdb's copy has only in-frame clones and leaves some out. The data show around 85,000 clones, 91% seen once. This CDR3 spans 14 amino acids. Germline V gene lookup returns CDR1 MDHEN and CDR2 SYDVKM. The V and J ends lost 6 bases and 1 base respectively, with 12 bases between them. The sequenced sample was CD4+ or CD8+ T cells sorted from blood, obtained in a trial of the OX40 agonist ivuxolimab. This receptor was obtained from an adult with an advanced solid tumor such as melanoma, head and neck, liver or kidney cancer. The chain joins TRBV28 to TRBJ1-1; weak D call: TRBD1 (6 bases). The CDR3 region is CASSPDRTNTEAFF. CDR3 nucleotides: TGTGCCAGCAGCCCAGACAGGACGAACACTGAAGCTTTCTTT. Complete variable domain (other parts from reference TRBV28 and TRBJ1-1): DVKVTQSSRYLVKRTGEKVFLECVQDMDHENMFWYRQDPGLGLRLIYFSYDVKMKEKGDIPEGYSVSREKKERFSLILESASTNQTSMYLCASSPDRTNTEAFFGQGTRLTVV.